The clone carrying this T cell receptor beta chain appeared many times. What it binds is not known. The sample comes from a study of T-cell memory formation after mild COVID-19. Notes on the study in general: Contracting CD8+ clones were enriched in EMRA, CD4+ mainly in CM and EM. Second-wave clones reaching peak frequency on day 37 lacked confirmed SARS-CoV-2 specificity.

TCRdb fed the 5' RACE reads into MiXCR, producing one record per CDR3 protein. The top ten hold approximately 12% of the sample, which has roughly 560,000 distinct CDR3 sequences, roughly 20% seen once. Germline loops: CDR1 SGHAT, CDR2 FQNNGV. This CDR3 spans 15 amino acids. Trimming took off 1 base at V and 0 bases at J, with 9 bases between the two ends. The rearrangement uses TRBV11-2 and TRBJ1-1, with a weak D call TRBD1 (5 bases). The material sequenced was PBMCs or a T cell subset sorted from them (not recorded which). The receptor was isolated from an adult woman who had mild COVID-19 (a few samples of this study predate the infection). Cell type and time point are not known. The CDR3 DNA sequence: TGTGCCAGCAGCTTAGTGGCAGGGATGAACACTGAAGCTTTCTTT. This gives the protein CASSLVAGMNTEAFF.